This T cell receptor beta chain was sequenced during a study of T-cell memory formation after mild COVID-19. Each CDR3 protein is one row after TCRdb ran MiXCR on the 5' RACE reads. The top ten clones hold 0.65% to 0.85% of a sample with tens of thousands of distinct CDR3 sequences, around 6.1% of them seen once. The CDR3 extends over 16 amino acids. Germline lookup yields CDR1 LGHNA and CDR2 YNFKEQ. V lost 0 bases to trimming and J lost 0 bases, with 11 bases between them. This clonotype came up many times. The chain has TRBV4-2 and TRBJ1-1, with D hard to call. This TCR came from an adult who had mild COVID-19 (a few samples of this study predate the infection). Cell type and time point are not known. Sequenced material: PBMCs or a T cell subset sorted from them (not recorded which). This CDR3 is CASSQDQNRLNTEAFF. CDR3 DNA: TGTGCCAGCAGCCAAGATCAAAACAGATTGAACACTGAAGCTTTCTTT.